These 18 T cell receptor beta chains were sequenced from one sample in a study of blood T cell repertoires in COVID-19. Clones were sequenced by immunoSEQ multiplex PCR, and TCRdb holds only the in-frame ones, with some missing. The data show 250,000 or so clones, with roughly 84% seen just once and approximately 1.4% held by the top ten. The sequenced sample consisted of peripheral blood. These receptors all come from a woman aged 35 to 49 who had recovered from COVID-19.

The sample holds many counts of this clone. This chain joins TRBV2 and TRBJ2-6, with a possible D match to TRBD2 (7 bases). Germline values: CDR1 SNHLY, CDR2 FYNNEI. The CDR3 contains 17 residues. Trimming stripped 8 bases from V and 2 bases from J, with 19 bases between. CDR3 coding DNA: TGTGCCAGCCTAATCGGGGGGCCCGAGGCTGGGGCCAACGTCCTGACTTTC. Translating it yields CASLIGGPEAGANVLTF.

The chain employs TRBV19 and TRBJ1-3, with 8 bases lining up with TRBD1. The trim removed 10 bases at V and 3 bases at J, leaving 11 bases unmatched. Germline CDR1 LNHDA, CDR2 SQIVND (reference sequence). This CDR3 contains 15 residues. CDR3 residues: CATIHRTGIGNTIYF. CDR3 in DNA: TGTGCCACCATACACCGGACAGGGATTGGAAACACCATATATTTT.

This chain joins TRBV28 and TRBJ1-5, with 11 bases lining up with TRBD1. The CDR3 contains 15 residues. The germline V gene encodes CDR1 MDHEN and CDR2 SYDVKM. V was clipped by 4 bases and J by 6 bases; unmatched bases: 5. The chain's CDR3 is CASSSGQGASQPQHF. CDR3 nucleotide sequence: TGTGCCAGCAGTTCCGGACAGGGGGCAAGTCAGCCCCAGCATTTT.

V gene TRBV9 combines with J gene TRBJ2-3; the D is unclear. V shed 4 bases and J shed 3 bases, with 12 bases lying between them. The CDR3 sequence is 14 residues long. CDR1 and CDR2 from the germline V gene are SGDLS and YYNGEE. The CDR3 sequence is CASSPYLETDTQYF. CDR3 nucleotides: TGTGCCAGCAGCCCCTACCTCGAGACAGATACGCAGTATTTT. The entire variable domain, with the rest obtained from reference TRBV9 and TRBJ2-3, is as follows: DSGVTQTPKHLITATGQRVTLRCSPRSGDLSVYWYQQSLDQGLQFLIQYYNGEERAKGNILERFSAQQFPDLHSELNLSSLELGDSALYFCASSPYLETDTQYFGPGTRLTVL.

The V gene is TRBV28, the J gene TRBJ1-4; 7 bases line up with TRBD1. Germline V gene sequence: CDR1 MDHEN, CDR2 SYDVKM. V shed 5 bases and J 7 bases; nucleotides not matched to a gene: 7. The CDR3 is 14 amino acids. DNA of the CDR3: TGTGCCAGCAGTCCAATTACAGGGGTTGAAAAACTGTTTTTT. Its protein is CASSPITGVEKLFF.

The V gene is TRBV9, the J gene TRBJ1-2; D remains ambiguous. Looked up from germline, CDR1 is SGDLS and CDR2 is YYNGEE. The CDR3 covers 14 residues. V was clipped by 0 bases and J by 2 bases, with 8 bases between them. The CDR3 bases are TGTGCCAGCAGCGTAGACGGCGGGAACTATGGCTACACCTTC. Translating it yields CASSVDGGNYGYTF.

In its sample, this clone was seen once. The chain is built from TRBV19 and TRBJ1-5, with no clear D. The CDR3 has 15 residues. Germline CDR1 reads LNHDA; CDR2 reads SQIVND (reference sequence). Trimming took 3 bases from V and 0 from J, leaving 9 bases between them. The CDR3 here is CASSIRPYSNQPQHF. The CDR3 DNA reads as TGTGCCAGTAGTATTCGTCCGTATAGCAATCAGCCCCAGCATTTT.

The gene calls are TRBV2 and TRBJ1-5; unclear D gene. Germline CDR1 is SNHLY and CDR2 is FYNNEI. Trimming took off 4 bases at V and 4 bases at J, with 11 bases between the two ends. This CDR3 spans 14 amino acids. CDR3 in amino acids: CASSVDGLNQPQHF. CDR3 bases: TGTGCCAGCAGTGTAGACGGACTAAATCAGCCCCAGCATTTT.

The rearrangement joins TRBV3-1 (or the pseudogene TRBV3-2) to TRBJ2-5; 7 bases are shared with TRBD1. Germline CDR1 reads LGHDT; CDR2 reads YNNKEL (reference sequence). V lost 4 bases to trimming and J lost 0 bases; unmatched junction nucleotides: 2. This CDR3 is 14 amino acids long. This CDR3 is CASSRDRYQETQYF. The CDR3 DNA sequence: TGTGCCAGCAGCCGGGACAGATACCAAGAGACCCAGTACTTC.

V gene TRBV4-1 combines with J gene TRBJ1-5; TRBD1 aligns across 7 bases. Germline lookup yields CDR1 MGHRA and CDR2 YSYEKL. This CDR3 spans 16 amino acids. The V segment lost 2 bases and the J segment 4 bases; nucleotides outside the gene matches: 8. The CDR3 sequence is CASSQQQGLRNQPQHF. The CDR3 DNA sequence: TGCGCCAGCAGCCAACAACAGGGGTTGAGGAATCAGCCCCAGCATTTT.

This rearrangement joins TRBV5-1 to TRBJ2-3, with TRBD2 identical over 8 bases. This CDR3 spans 16 amino acids. The germline V gene encodes CDR1 SGHRS and CDR2 YFSETQ. J was trimmed by 2 bases and V by 0 bases; bases with no gene match: 5. The CDR3 spells CASSLGSGDITDTQYF. CDR3 DNA sequence: TGCGCCAGCAGCTTGGGTAGCGGGGATATCACAGATACGCAGTATTTT.

This sequence joins TRBV19 and TRBJ2-7; 8 nucleotides match TRBD1. CDR3 length equals 13 residues. Trimming cost V 5 bases and J 2 bases; bases outside gene matches: 2. Germline CDR1 reads LNHDA; CDR2 reads SQIVND (reference sequence). The CDR3 sequence: CASSAQGAYEQYF. The CDR3 coding sequence is TGTGCCAGTAGTGCACAGGGGGCCTACGAGCAGTACTTC.

This clone came up once. The J gene is TRBJ2-5, the V gene TRBV3-1 (or the pseudogene TRBV3-2); TRBD2 matches at 8 bases. This CDR3 has 14 residues. From germline, CDR1 is LGHDT and CDR2 YNNKEL (reference sequence). Germline trimming cut 3 bases from V and 3 bases from J; bases unmatched to any gene: 3. CDR3 bases: TGTGCCAGCAGCCACCGGGGGGGGGAAGAGACCCAGTACTTC. It encodes CASSHRGGEETQYF.

The rearrangement uses TRBV28 and TRBJ1-1; TRBD1 matches at 8 bases. The trim removed 1 base at V and 14 bases at J, leaving 15 bases unmatched. Germline CDR1 is MDHEN and CDR2 is SYDVKM. This CDR3 contains 15 residues. In DNA form, the CDR3 reads TGTGCCAGCAGTTTATACCCCGGCAGGGGGCAACGTCTCTTCTTT. Protein sequence: CASSLYPGRGQRLFF. Filled out from reference TRBV28 and TRBJ1-1, the complete variable domain reads DVKVTQSSRYLVKRTGEKVFLECVQDMDHENMFWYRQDPGLGLRLIYFSYDVKMKEKGDIPEGYSVSREKKERFSLILESASTNQTSMYLCASSLYPGRGQRLFFGQGTRLTVV.

The gene calls are TRBV18 and TRBJ1-5; the match to TRBD1 covers 8 bases. Germline V gene sequence: CDR1 KGHSH, CDR2 LQKENI. This CDR3 is 16 amino acids long. The V gene end was trimmed by 5 bases and the J gene end by 2 bases; junction bases not matched to a gene: 8. The CDR3 DNA is TGTGCCAGCTCAGTTCGACAGGGGAAGGGCAATCAGCCCCAGCATTTT. The encoded protein is CASSVRQGKGNQPQHF.

The J gene is TRBJ2-5, the V gene TRBV27; 7 bases match TRBD1. There are 16 residues in the CDR3. CDR1 is MNHEY, CDR2 SMNVEV, per germline (reference sequence). J was trimmed by 3 bases and V by 6 bases; bases with no gene match: 13. The CDR3 DNA sequence: TGTGCCAGCAGCCACGCCATCACCGGGACAGAAGAGACCCAGTACTTC. This encodes CASSHAITGTEETQYF.

This chain joins TRBV5-4 and TRBJ2-3; 8 bases are shared with TRBD1. Germline V gives CDR1 SGHNT, CDR2 YYREEE (reference sequence). With V trimmed by 3 bases and J by 3 bases, 0 bases remained unmatched. This CDR3 contains 13 residues. In nucleotides, the CDR3 is TGTGCCAGCAGCTGGACAGGGACAGATACGCAGTATTTT. Translating it yields CASSWTGTDTQYF.

This chain joins TRBV5-5 and TRBJ1-2; no clear D gene. Trimming stripped 4 bases from V and 7 bases from J, with 14 bases between. CDR3 length equals 13 residues. The germline V gene has CDR1 SGHKS and CDR2 YYEKEE (reference sequence). In nucleotides, the CDR3 is TGTGCCAGCAGCCTCGATTGGGCCACTGGCTACACCTTC. Translation gives CASSLDWATGYTF.